These 18 T cell receptor beta chains share one sample of origin, sequenced in a study of tumor and adjacent non-tumor tissue in lung cancer. TCRbeta libraries were built with three rounds of nested PCR, modified from ARM-PCR. Each CDR3 protein gets one entry after TCRdb re-called the multiplex PCR reads with MiXCR. This sample has 50,000 to 60,000 distinct CDR3 sequences, with around three quarters found just once. This sample's RNA came from whole unsorted tissue. More than 3 cm separated this lung sample from the edge of the tumor. The sequenced material came from distant non-tumor lung tissue. Receptors originate from a woman in her sixties or seventies with non-small cell lung cancer.

This clonotype was found a few times. The chain has TRBV6-1 and TRBJ1-5, with unresolved D. Trimming removed 4 bases from V and 9 bases from J, with 13 bases in between. This CDR3 spans 13 amino acids. Germline V gene data show CDR1 as MNHNS and CDR2 as SASEGT. CDR3 protein: CASSVNGRTPQHF. The CDR3 DNA reads as TGTGCCAGCAGTGTTAACGGAAGGACGCCCCAGCATTTT.

About this clonotype: Without the conserved terminal phenylalanine or tryptophan, this CDR3 likely stems from a read error. The rearrangement joins TRBV29-1 to TRBJ2-3; 12 bases fit TRBD2. Germline-derived CDR1 and CDR2 are SQVTM and ANQGSEA. This CDR3 region has 16 residues. The CDR3 DNA reads as TGCTGCGTTGAAACGCCTAGCGGGAGGGCCCCAGATACGCAGTATTTG. Its translation is CCVETPSGRAPDTQYL.

The chain recombines TRBV21-1 with TRBJ2-7; the table's D call TRBD2 went unverified against the DNA. TRBV21-1 is shown as a pseudogene. The CDR3 covers 14 residues. CDR3 sequence: CASNITGRAHEQYF. CDR3 bases: TGTGCCAGCAACATCACGGGCAGGGCCCATGAGCAGTACTTC.

Details on this clonotype: This may come from a read error, since a much larger clone is one base off. V usage is TRBV5-1 and J usage is TRBJ2-1; D may be TRBD2 (6 bases). There are 14 residues in the CDR3. In germline, CDR1 is SGHRS, CDR2 YFSETQ. The V end was cut by 4 bases, the J end by 8 bases, with 16 bases between. This chain's CDR3 is CASSEGLFDDEQFF. The CDR3 DNA reads TGCGCCAGCAGCGAGGGACTGTTCGACGATGAGCAGTTCTTC.

Note on this clonotype: A junction boundary mismatches the germline segment, possibly from a read error. The chain employs TRBV11-2 and TRBJ1-2; TRBD1 might be the D (6 bases). Germline V gene data show CDR1 as SGHAT and CDR2 as FQNNGV. There are 16 residues in the CDR3. CDR3 nucleotide sequence: TGTGCCATCAGCTACATGACAGGACGACTCAACTATGGCTACACCTTC. Its translation: CAISYMTGRLNYGYTF.

This clonotype came up once. Relative to the germline gene, one junction end is altered; a read error may explain this. V is TRBV5-6 and J is TRBJ2-1, with unresolved D. Germline assignment: CDR1 SGHDT and CDR2 YYEEEE. CDR3 length equals 11 residues. The CDR3 DNA reads as TGTGCCATCATCCGATACAATGAGCACTTCTTC. Translated, it gives CAIIRYNEHFF. The full variable domain, its missing parts supplied by reference TRBV5-6 and TRBJ2-1, is DAGVTQSPTHLIKTRGQQVTLRCSPKSGHDTVSWYQQALGQGPQFIFQYYEEEERQRGNFPDRFSGHQFPNYSSELNVNALLLGDSALYLCAIIRYNEHFFGPGTRLTVL.

On this clonotype itself: Given a much more abundant clone one base away, this may be a read error. The chain employs TRBV4-1 and TRBJ2-2, with D uncertain. V was trimmed by 1 base and J by 5 bases, leaving 8 bases between them. The germline V gene has CDR1 MGHRA and CDR2 YSYEKL. This CDR3 is 14 amino acids long. This chain's CDR3 is CASSQVRKTGELFF. The CDR3 bases are TGCGCCAGCAGCCAAGTCCGGAAGACCGGGGAGCTGTTTTTT.

This clonotype has only a few counts. The conserved closing phenylalanine or tryptophan is absent in this CDR3, likely reflecting a read error. No DNA is shown, since the ends of the CDR3 on it are uncertain; the CDR3 is the one TCRdb lists. The chain links TRBV20-1 to TRBJ2-4; the DNA was not compared with TRBD2, the D call given in the table. The CDR3 spans 16 amino acids, including both terminal residues. Germline CDR1 and CDR2: DFQATT and SNEGSKA (reference sequence). The CDR3 is CSARDRGAGGIDIQCL.

This clonotype was observed a few times. V is TRBV11-2 and J is TRBJ1-6; no definite D call. Germline V gene sequence: CDR1 SGHAT, CDR2 FQNNGV. Trimming left V 4 bases short and J 11 bases short, with 12 bases between. The CDR3 has 13 amino acids. Written as DNA, the CDR3 is TGTGCCAGCAGCTCTCCCGTCTCTACACCCCTCCACTTT. Its translation is CASSSPVSTPLHF.

This rearrangement joins TRBV29-1 to TRBJ1-2; 8 bases match TRBD1. CDR1 and CDR2 from the germline V gene are SQVTM and ANQGSEA. This CDR3 is built from 12 residues. The junction had 4 bases not matched to a gene; V was cut back by 3 bases and J by 7 bases. CDR3 DNA: TGCAGCGTTGACGCAGGGGGCCGTGGCTACACCTTC. Residues: CSVDAGGRGYTF.

This clonotype has only one observation. This could be a read error, since a much larger clone is one nucleotide away. V usage is TRBV7-9 and J usage is TRBJ2-5; D gene uncertain. Germline CDR1 SEHNR, CDR2 FQNEAQ (reference sequence). The CDR3 covers 13 residues. CDR3 nucleotides: TGTGTCAGCAGCCGTTCCCTAGGGGAGACCCAGTACTTC. This sequence encodes CVSSRSLGETQYF. Full variable domain (missing parts from reference TRBV7-9 and TRBJ2-5): DTGVSQNPRHKITKRGQNVTFRCDPISEHNRLYWYRQTLGQGPEFLTYFQNEAQLEKSRLLSDRFSAERPKGSFSTLEIQRTEQGDSAMYLCVSSRSLGETQYFGPGTRLLVL.

There are many counts of this clonotype. The chain employs TRBV6-1 and TRBJ2-1, with D possibly being TRBD2 (6 bases). Germline V lookup: CDR1 MNHNS, CDR2 SASEGT. This CDR3 has 17 residues. Trimming stripped 3 bases from V and 2 bases from J, with 17 bases between. CDR3 DNA: TGTGCCAGCAGTGATCCTGGGAGACTAGTCCCCTACAATGAGCAGTTCTTC. Protein product: CASSDPGRLVPYNEQFF.

For this clonotype: A junction boundary mismatches the germline segment, possibly from a read error. The J gene is TRBJ2-7, the V gene TRBV10-3; D is tentatively TRBD1 or TRBD2 (5 bases each). The CDR3 is 14 residues long. Germline V gene sequence: CDR1 ENHRY, CDR2 SYGVKD. CDR3 loop: CAISERCRDDEQYF. Here the CDR3 DNA reads TGTGCCATCAGTGAGCGATGCCGGGACGACGAGCAATACTTC.

In regard to this clonotype: One end of the junction fails to match germline, which may point to a read error. The V gene is TRBV4-2, the J gene TRBJ2-1, with D perhaps matching TRBD2 (7 bases). CDR3 length equals 17 residues. CDR1 LGHNA and CDR2 YNFKEQ come from the germline V gene. CDR3 amino acids: CASSQVRACGGLNEQFF. The CDR3 DNA follows: TGTGCCAGCAGCCAAGTTCGGGCTTGCGGGGGCCTAAATGAACAGTTCTTC.

CDR3 amino acids: CASSSGSGFYGYTF. Written as DNA, the CDR3 is TGTGCCAGCAGTTCTGGGAGTGGTTTCTATGGCTACACCTTC. The chain combines TRBV12-3 or TRBV12-4 with TRBJ1-2; no clear D gene. The CDR3 is 14 residues long. The V end was cut by 4 bases, the J end by 4 bases, with 13 bases between.

As for this clonotype: This may stem from a read error, because a much larger clone lies one nucleotide away. The rearrangement uses TRBV28 and TRBJ2-1; D is unresolved. Germline V gives CDR1 MDHEN, CDR2 SYDVKM. The CDR3 runs to 14 residues. CDR3 loop: CTSSFLERYNEQFF. The CDR3 bases are TGTACCAGCAGTTTTCTGGAAAGGTACAATGAGCAGTTCTTC.

The V call is TRBV6-5, the J call TRBJ1-1; weak D call: TRBD1 (5 bases). Trimming shortened V by 4 bases and J by 9 bases, and 18 bases separated the two germline ends. Germline CDR1 is MNHEY and CDR2 is SVGAGI. The CDR3 contains 14 residues. The CDR3 region has the DNA TGTGCCAGCAGTTTAGGGGTAGGACCAGGAAAAGCTTTCTTT. This codes for CASSLGVGPGKAFF.

Details on this clonotype: The junction and the germline gene differ at one end; a read error may be behind it. The chain uses TRBV20-1 and TRBJ1-6; D gene uncertain. Germline CDR1 is DFQATT and CDR2 is SNEGSKA (reference sequence). The length of the CDR3 is 14 residues. CDR3 loop: CSARGGNGNSRLHF. DNA for the CDR3: TGCAGTGCTAGGGGAGGGAATGGAAATTCACGCCTCCACTTT.